This entry lists 17 T cell receptor beta chains sequenced from one sample in a study of blood T cell repertoires in COVID-19. Generated by immunoSEQ multiplex PCR, the TCRdb table keeps only in-frame clones and is missing some. The sample lists 35,000 to 40,000 clones; about four fifths were seen once. Material: peripheral blood. These receptors came from a human donor with acute or convalescent COVID-19. The donor label of this sample is uncertain.

This clone occurred once. The chain couples TRBV7-9 to TRBJ2-1; D remains ambiguous. The germline V gene has CDR1 SEHNR and CDR2 FQNEAQ (reference sequence). The CDR3 is 14 amino acids. Trimming cost V 0 bases and J 8 bases, with 11 bases left between them. CDR3 sequence reads: CASSLALPADEQFF. The CDR3 DNA reads as TGTGCCAGCAGCTTAGCCTTACCCGCGGATGAGCAGTTCTTC.

The chain joins TRBV6-2 or TRBV6-3 to TRBJ2-7; D perhaps matches TRBD1 (5 bases). Germline CDR1 is MNHEY and CDR2 is SVGEGT. The ends were cut back, 5 bases at V and 5 bases at J, with 7 bases in the middle. CDR3 size: 11 residues. In DNA form, the CDR3 reads TGTGCCAGCAGTGACAGCCACGAGCAGTACTTC. Protein: CASSDSHEQYF.

This clone has more than one count but fewer than ten. This chain uses TRBV19 with TRBJ1-1; the match to TRBD1 covers 9 bases. V lost 8 bases to trimming and J lost 5 bases; unmatched junction nucleotides: 18. Germline V gene data show CDR1 as LNHDA and CDR2 as SQIVND (reference sequence). This CDR3 is 17 amino acids long. The CDR3, as DNA: TGTGCCAGTGCTGTATCGGACAGGGGCCGAAGGGGTACTGAAGCTTTCTTT. Residues: CASAVSDRGRRGTEAFF.

The V call is TRBV4-2, the J call TRBJ2-2; D may be TRBD1 (6 bases). Between the trimmed V and J ends, which lost 3 bases and 4 bases, there was a span of 18 bases. The CDR3 spans 17 residues. The germline gives CDR1 LGHNA, CDR2 YNFKEQ. CDR3 DNA sequence: TGTGCCAGCAGCCACCCGAGCCGGGACATTCCCACCGGGGAGCTGTTTTTT. Residues: CASSHPSRDIPTGELFF.

This chain connects TRBV11-2 to TRBJ2-1, with 13 bases that match TRBD2. CDR1 and CDR2 from the germline V gene are SGHAT and FQNNGV. J lost 5 bases, V lost 4 bases, and 14 bases had no gene match. This CDR3 comprises 19 residues. The CDR3 region is CASSSRPRRTSGSNNEQFF. The CDR3 nucleotides are TGTGCCAGCAGCTCTAGGCCCCGCCGGACTAGCGGGAGTAACAATGAGCAGTTCTTC.

The genes are TRBV7-9 and TRBJ1-5, with a tentative D call TRBD1 (5 bases). Between the trimmed V and J ends, which lost 1 base and 5 bases, there was a span of 9 bases. The CDR3 sequence is 14 residues long. Germline loops: CDR1 SEHNR, CDR2 FQNEAQ (reference sequence). Written as DNA, the CDR3 is TGTGCCAGCAGCTTAGGCTGGGGGGATCAGCCCCAGCATTTT. This sequence encodes CASSLGWGDQPQHF. Complete variable domain (other parts from reference TRBV7-9 and TRBJ1-5): DTGVSQNPRHKITKRGQNVTFRCDPISEHNRLYWYRQTLGQGPEFLTYFQNEAQLEKSRLLSDRFSAERPKGSFSTLEIQRTEQGDSAMYLCASSLGWGDQPQHFGDGTRLSIL.

The CDR3 spells CASRQSGGYTDTQYF. CDR3 bases: TGCGCCAGCAGACAAAGCGGGGGGTACACAGATACGCAGTATTTT. The chain carries TRBV5-1 and TRBJ2-3; TRBD2 agrees at 9 bases. The trim removed 5 bases at V and 2 bases at J, leaving 6 bases unmatched. Germline V gene sequence: CDR1 SGHRS, CDR2 YFSETQ. This CDR3 comprises 15 residues.

This chain's CDR3 is CAWSPPGVWVGNTIYF. For the CDR3, the DNA is TGTGCCTGGAGTCCCCCGGGGGTATGGGTTGGAAACACCATATATTTT. V and J are TRBV30 and TRBJ1-3; D possibly corresponds to TRBD1 (5 bases). Trimming removed 2 bases from V and 3 bases from J, with 17 bases in between. From germline, CDR1 is GTSNPN and CDR2 SVGIG (reference sequence). This CDR3 is 16 amino acids long.

The chain employs TRBV11-2 and TRBJ2-1, with TRBD2 identical over 13 bases. The CDR3 contains 16 residues. Germline CDR1 reads SGHAT; CDR2 reads FQNNGV. The J segment lost 12 bases and the V segment lost 5 bases, leaving 13 bases of the junction unmatched. This CDR3 is CASSPRRLAGGGGQFF. The CDR3 nucleotides read TGTGCCAGCAGCCCCCGCCGACTAGCGGGGGGAGGGGGGCAGTTCTTC.

This chain joins TRBV6-4 and TRBJ2-6; D gene uncertain. V gave up 5 bases and J gave up 1 base, with 18 bases separating them. The CDR3 contains 18 residues. CDR1 and CDR2 from the germline V gene are MRHNA and SNTAGT. DNA for the CDR3: TGTGCCAGCAGTCAAACGGCGGTTAGTGTTTCTGGGGCCAACGTCCTGACTTTC. This gives the protein CASSQTAVSVSGANVLTF.

This clone was counted once. The V gene is TRBV3-1 (or the pseudogene TRBV3-2), the J gene TRBJ2-2; 9 bases line up with TRBD1. V lost 3 bases, J lost 3 bases, and 2 bases stayed unmatched. Germline V lookup: CDR1 LGHDT, CDR2 YNNKEL (reference sequence). This CDR3 is built from 15 residues. CDR3 nucleotides: TGTGCCAGCAGCCAGGGGGACAGGGACACCGGGGAGCTGTTTTTT. Translating gives CASSQGDRDTGELFF.

In DNA form, the CDR3 reads TGTGCCAGCAGCTTACAGGCAGGGGGCATCACCGGGGAGCTGTTTTTT. Amino acid sequence: CASSLQAGGITGELFF. The V gene is TRBV7-3, the J gene TRBJ2-2; 8 bases are shared with TRBD1. Losses at the gene ends were 2 bases for V and 4 bases for J; bases not matched to a gene: 6. CDR3 length equals 16 residues. CDR1 and CDR2 from the germline V gene are SGHTA and FQGTGA.

This chain joins TRBV9 and TRBJ2-1; 13 bases map to TRBD2. The CDR3 has 16 residues. Germline values: CDR1 SGDLS, CDR2 YYNGEE. Unmatched junction bases numbered 4, after V lost 4 bases and J lost 3 bases. For the CDR3, the DNA is TGTGCCAGCAGCTTGACTAGCGGGGGGTACTACAATGAGCAGTTCTTC. Protein product: CASSLTSGGYYNEQFF.

The chain employs TRBV18 and TRBJ1-5, with D hard to call. Trimming took off 4 bases at V and 1 base at J, with 8 bases between the two ends. The V gene's germline CDR1 is KGHSH and CDR2 LQKENI. The CDR3 loop spans 14 amino acids. CDR3 in amino acids: CASSLARSNQPQHF. CDR3 sequence (DNA): TGTGCCAGCTCACTGGCCAGGAGCAATCAGCCCCAGCATTTT.

The chain carries TRBV29-1 and TRBJ2-2; 15 nucleotides line up with TRBD2. Germline trimming cut 6 bases from V and 5 bases from J; bases unmatched to any gene: 7. From germline, CDR1 is SQVTM and CDR2 ANQGSEA. This CDR3 region has 16 residues. The CDR3 region is CSVPGTSGGRTGELFF. The CDR3 bases are TGCAGCGTACCCGGGACTAGCGGGGGGAGGACCGGGGAGCTGTTTTTT.

This chain joins TRBV19 and TRBJ1-4, with 7 bases identical to TRBD1. The ends lost 3 bases at V and 10 bases at J; junction bases unmatched: 14. Germline V CDR1 and CDR2: LNHDA, SQIVND (reference sequence). This CDR3 is 16 amino acids long. DNA for the CDR3: TGTGCCAGTAGTATTAGGCCCCTCGGGACAGACGGAAAACTGTTTTTT. Protein: CASSIRPLGTDGKLFF.

The J gene is TRBJ2-7, the V gene TRBV5-1; 14 bases are a match to TRBD2. CDR1 is SGHRS, CDR2 YFSETQ, per germline. The V gene end was trimmed by 4 bases and the J gene end by 3 bases; junction bases not matched to a gene: 6. CDR3 length: 16 amino acids. CDR3 DNA: TGCGCCAGCAGCCCGGGACTAGCGGGAGACCACTACGAGCAGTACTTC. This encodes CASSPGLAGDHYEQYF. Based on the CDR3 plus reference TRBV5-1 and TRBJ2-7, the full variable domain is KAGVTQTPRYLIKTRGQQVTLSCSPISGHRSVSWYQQTPGQGLQFLFEYFSETQRNKGNFPGRFSGRQFSNSRSEMNVSTLELGDSALYLCASSPGLAGDHYEQYFGPGTRLTVT.